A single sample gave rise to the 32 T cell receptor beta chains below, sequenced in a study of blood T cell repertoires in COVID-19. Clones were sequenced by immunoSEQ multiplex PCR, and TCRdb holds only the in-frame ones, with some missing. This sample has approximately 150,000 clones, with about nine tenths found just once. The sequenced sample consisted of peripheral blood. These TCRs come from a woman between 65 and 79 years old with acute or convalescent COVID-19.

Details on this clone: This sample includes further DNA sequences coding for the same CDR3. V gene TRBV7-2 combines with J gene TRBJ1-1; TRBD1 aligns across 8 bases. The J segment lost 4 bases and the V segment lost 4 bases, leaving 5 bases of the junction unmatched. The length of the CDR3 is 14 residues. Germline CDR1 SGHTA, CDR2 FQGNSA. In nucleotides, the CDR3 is TGTGCCAGCAGCTCCAGACAGGGGTCCACTGAAGCTTTCTTT. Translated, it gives CASSSRQGSTEAFF.

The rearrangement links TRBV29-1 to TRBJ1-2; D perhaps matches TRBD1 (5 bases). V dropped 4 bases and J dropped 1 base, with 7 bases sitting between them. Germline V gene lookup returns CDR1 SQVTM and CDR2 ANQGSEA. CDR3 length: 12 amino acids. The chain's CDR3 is CSVVQGNYGYTF. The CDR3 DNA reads TGCAGCGTTGTGCAGGGTAACTATGGCTACACCTTC.

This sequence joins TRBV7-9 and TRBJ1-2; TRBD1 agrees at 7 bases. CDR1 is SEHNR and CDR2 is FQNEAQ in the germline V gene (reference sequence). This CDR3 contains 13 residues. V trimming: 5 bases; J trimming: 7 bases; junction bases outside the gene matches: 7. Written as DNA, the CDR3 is TGTGCCAGCAGCCCCACAGGGGAAGGTGGCTACACCTTC. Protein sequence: CASSPTGEGGYTF.

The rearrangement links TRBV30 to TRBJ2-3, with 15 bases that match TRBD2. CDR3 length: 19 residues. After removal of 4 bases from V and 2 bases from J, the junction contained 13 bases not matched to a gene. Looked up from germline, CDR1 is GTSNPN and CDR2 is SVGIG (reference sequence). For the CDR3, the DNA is TGTGCCTGGACCCGACTTGGGACTAGCGGGGGGACCACCACAGATACGCAGTATTTT. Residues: CAWTRLGTSGGTTTDTQYF.

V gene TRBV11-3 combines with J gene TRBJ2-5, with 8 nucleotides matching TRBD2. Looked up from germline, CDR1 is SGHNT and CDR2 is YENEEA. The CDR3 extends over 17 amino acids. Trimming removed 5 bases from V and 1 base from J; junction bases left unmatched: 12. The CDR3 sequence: CASSPGGTLGPQETQYF. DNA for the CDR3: TGTGCCAGCAGCCCGGGGGGGACCTTGGGGCCCCAAGAGACCCAGTACTTC.

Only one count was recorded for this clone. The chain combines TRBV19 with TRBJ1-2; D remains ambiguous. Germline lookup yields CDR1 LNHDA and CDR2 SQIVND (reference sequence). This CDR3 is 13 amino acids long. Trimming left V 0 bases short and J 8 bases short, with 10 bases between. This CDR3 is CASSIDGPAGYTF. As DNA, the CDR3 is TGTGCCAGTAGTATAGATGGGCCGGCGGGCTACACCTTC.

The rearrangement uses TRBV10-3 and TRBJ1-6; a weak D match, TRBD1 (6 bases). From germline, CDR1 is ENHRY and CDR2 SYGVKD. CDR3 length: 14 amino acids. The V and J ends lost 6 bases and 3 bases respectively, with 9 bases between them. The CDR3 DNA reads TGTGCCATCAGCGGACAGAGCTATAATTCACCCCTCCACTTT. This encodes CAISGQSYNSPLHF.

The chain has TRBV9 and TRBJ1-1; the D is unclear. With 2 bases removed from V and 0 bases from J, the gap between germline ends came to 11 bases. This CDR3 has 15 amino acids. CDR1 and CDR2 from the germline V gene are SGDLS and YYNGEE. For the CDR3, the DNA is TGTGCCAGCAGCGTCTCCGGGTCAATGAACACTGAAGCTTTCTTT. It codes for CASSVSGSMNTEAFF. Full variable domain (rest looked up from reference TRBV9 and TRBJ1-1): DSGVTQTPKHLITATGQRVTLRCSPRSGDLSVYWYQQSLDQGLQFLIQYYNGEERAKGNILERFSAQQFPDLHSELNLSSLELGDSALYFCASSVSGSMNTEAFFGQGTRLTVV.

CDR3 region: CASRKEGGGANVLTF. CDR3 bases: TGTGCCAGCAGGAAGGAGGGTGGTGGGGCCAACGTCCTGACTTTC. The chain recombines TRBV9 with TRBJ2-6, with D tentatively TRBD2 (6 bases). V was trimmed by 5 bases and J by 3 bases, leaving 12 bases between them. The V gene's germline CDR1 is SGDLS and CDR2 YYNGEE. The CDR3 spans 15 residues.

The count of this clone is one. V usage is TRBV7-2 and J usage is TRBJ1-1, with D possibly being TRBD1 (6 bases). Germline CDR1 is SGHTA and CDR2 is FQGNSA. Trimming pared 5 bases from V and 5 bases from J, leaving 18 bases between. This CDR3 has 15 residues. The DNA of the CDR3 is TGTGCCAGCAGCCCCTCCCTCCACAGGGAGACTGAAGCTTTCTTT. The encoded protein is CASSPSLHRETEAFF.

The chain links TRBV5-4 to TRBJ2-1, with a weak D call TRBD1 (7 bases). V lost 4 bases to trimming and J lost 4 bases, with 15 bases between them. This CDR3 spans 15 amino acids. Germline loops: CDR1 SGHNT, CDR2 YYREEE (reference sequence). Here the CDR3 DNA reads TGTGCCAGCAGCCTGTTGGAGGGGGCATACAATGAGCAGTTCTTC. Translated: CASSLLEGAYNEQFF.

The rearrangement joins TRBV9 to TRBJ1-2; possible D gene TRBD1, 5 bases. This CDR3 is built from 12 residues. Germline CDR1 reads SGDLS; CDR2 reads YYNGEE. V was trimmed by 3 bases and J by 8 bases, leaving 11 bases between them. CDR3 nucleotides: TGTGCCAGCAGCGCAGTCTCAGGGGGCTACACCTTC. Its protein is CASSAVSGGYTF.

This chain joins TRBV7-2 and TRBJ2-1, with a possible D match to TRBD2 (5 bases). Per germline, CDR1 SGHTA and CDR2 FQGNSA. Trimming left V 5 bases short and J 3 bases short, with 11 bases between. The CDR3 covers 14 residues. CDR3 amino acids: CASSVTGSYNEQFF. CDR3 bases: TGTGCCAGCAGCGTGACGGGGAGCTACAATGAGCAGTTCTTC.

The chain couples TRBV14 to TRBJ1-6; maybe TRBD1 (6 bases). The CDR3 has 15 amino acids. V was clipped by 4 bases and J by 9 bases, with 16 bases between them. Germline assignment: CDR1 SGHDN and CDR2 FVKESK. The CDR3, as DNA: TGTGCCAGCAGCCTCCGCTCGTACAGGGTTTCACCCCTCCACTTT. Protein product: CASSLRSYRVSPLHF.

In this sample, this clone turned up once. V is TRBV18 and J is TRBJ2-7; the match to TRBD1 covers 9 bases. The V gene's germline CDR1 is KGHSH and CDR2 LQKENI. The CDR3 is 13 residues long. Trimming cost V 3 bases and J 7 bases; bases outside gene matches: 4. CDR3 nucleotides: TGTGCCAGCTCACCTAAGACAGGGGGTGAGCAGTACTTC. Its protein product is CASSPKTGGEQYF.

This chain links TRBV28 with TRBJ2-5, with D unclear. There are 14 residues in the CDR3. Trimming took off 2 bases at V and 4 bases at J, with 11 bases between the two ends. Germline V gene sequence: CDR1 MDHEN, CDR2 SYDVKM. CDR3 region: CASSLGVRSETQYF. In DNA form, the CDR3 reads TGTGCCAGCAGTTTAGGAGTCCGGTCAGAGACCCAGTACTTC.

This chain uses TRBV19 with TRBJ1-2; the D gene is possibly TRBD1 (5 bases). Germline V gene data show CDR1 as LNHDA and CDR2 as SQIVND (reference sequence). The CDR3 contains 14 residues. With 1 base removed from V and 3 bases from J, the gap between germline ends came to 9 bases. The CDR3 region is CASSIVIGDYGYTF. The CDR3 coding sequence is TGTGCCAGTAGTATAGTCATAGGGGACTATGGCTACACCTTC.

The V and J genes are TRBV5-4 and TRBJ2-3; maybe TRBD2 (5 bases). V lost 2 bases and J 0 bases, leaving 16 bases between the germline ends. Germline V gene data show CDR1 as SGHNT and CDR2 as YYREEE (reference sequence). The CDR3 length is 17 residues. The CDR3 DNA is TGTGCCAGCAGCTTACCCGAGGGTAAAAAGAGCACAGATACGCAGTATTTT. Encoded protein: CASSLPEGKKSTDTQYF.

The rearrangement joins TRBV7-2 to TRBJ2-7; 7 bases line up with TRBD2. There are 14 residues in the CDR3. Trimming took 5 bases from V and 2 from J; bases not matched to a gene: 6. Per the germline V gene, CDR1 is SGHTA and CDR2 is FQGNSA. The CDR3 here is CASSPGLEAYEQYF. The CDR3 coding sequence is TGTGCCAGCAGCCCCGGACTAGAGGCCTACGAGCAGTACTTC.

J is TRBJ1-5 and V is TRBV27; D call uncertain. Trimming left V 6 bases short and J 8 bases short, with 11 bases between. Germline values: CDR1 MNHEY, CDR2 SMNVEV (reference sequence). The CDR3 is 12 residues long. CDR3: CASSNYGEPQHF. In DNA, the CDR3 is TGTGCCAGCAGCAACTACGGCGAGCCCCAGCATTTT.

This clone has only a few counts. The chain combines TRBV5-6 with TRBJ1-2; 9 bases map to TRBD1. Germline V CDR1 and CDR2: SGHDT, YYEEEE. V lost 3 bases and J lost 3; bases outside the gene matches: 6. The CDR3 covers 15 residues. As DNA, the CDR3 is TGTGCCAGCAGCTCAGGGACAGGGTGGGACTATGGCTACACCTTC. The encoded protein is CASSSGTGWDYGYTF.

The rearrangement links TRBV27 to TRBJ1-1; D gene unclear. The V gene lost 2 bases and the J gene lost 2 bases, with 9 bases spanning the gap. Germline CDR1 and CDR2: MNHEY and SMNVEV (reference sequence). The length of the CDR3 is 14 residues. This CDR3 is CASSLGGRNTEAFF. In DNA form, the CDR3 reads TGTGCCAGCAGTTTAGGAGGGAGAAACACTGAAGCTTTCTTT.

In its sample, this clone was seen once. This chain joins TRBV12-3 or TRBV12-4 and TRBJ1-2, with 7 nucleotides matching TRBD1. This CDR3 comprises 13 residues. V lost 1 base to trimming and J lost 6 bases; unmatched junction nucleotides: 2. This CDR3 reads CASSLGQGHGYTF. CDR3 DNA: TGTGCCAGCAGTTTAGGACAGGGACATGGCTACACCTTC.

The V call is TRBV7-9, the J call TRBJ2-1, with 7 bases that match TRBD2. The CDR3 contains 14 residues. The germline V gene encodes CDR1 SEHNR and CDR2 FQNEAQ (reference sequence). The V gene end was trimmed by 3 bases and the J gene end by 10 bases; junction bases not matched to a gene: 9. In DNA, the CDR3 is TGTGCCAGCAGCTTCTCGGGGGGAATGGGCGAGCAGTTCTTC. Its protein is CASSFSGGMGEQFF.

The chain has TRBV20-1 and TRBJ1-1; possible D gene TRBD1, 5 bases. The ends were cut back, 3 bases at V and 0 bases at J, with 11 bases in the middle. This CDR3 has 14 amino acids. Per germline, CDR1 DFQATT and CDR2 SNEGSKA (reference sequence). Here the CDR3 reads CSASWGRLNTEAFF. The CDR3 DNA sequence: TGCAGTGCTAGTTGGGGCAGATTGAACACTGAAGCTTTCTTT.

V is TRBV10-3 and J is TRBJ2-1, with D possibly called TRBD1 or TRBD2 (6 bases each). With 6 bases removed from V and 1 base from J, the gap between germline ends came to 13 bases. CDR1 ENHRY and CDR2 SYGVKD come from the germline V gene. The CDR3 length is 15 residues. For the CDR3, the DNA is TGTGCCATCAGGGAGGGACAAACTTCCTACAATGAGCAGTTCTTC. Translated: CAIREGQTSYNEQFF.

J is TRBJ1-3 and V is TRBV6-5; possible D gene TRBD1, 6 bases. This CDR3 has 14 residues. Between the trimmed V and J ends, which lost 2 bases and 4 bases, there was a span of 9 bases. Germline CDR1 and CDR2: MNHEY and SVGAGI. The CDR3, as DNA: TGTGCCAGCAGTTACACAGGGTTGGGAAACACCATATATTTT. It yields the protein CASSYTGLGNTIYF.

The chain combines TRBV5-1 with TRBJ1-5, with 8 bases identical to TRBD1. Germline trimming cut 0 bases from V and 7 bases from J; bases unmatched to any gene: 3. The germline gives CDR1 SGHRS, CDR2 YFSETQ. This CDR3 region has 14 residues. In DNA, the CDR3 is TGCGCCAGCAGCTTGGCTGGACAGGGACAGCCCCAGCATTTT. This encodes CASSLAGQGQPQHF.

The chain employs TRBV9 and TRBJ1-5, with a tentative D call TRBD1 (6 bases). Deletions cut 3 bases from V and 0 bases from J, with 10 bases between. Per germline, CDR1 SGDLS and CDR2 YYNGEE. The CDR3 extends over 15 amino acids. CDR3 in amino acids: CASSATGYSNQPQHF. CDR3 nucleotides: TGTGCCAGCAGCGCGACAGGCTATAGCAATCAGCCCCAGCATTTT.

The CDR3 sequence is CASSQDPFEENSPLHF. The CDR3 nucleotides read TGTGCCAGCAGCCAAGATCCGTTCGAGGAAAATTCACCCCTCCACTTT. This chain links TRBV3-1 (or the pseudogene TRBV3-2) with TRBJ1-6, with D uncertain. This CDR3 spans 16 amino acids. V was clipped by 0 bases and J by 7 bases, with 13 bases between them. Germline V lookup: CDR1 LGHDT, CDR2 YNNKEL (reference sequence).

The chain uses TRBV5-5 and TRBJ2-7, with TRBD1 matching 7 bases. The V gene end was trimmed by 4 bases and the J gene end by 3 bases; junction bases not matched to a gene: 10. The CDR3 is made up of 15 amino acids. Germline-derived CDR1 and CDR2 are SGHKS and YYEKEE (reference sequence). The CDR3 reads CASSRPGQVRYEQYF. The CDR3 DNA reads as TGTGCCAGCAGCAGGCCAGGACAGGTCCGCTACGAGCAGTACTTC. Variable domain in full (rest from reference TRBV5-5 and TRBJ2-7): DAGVTQSPTHLIKTRGQQVTLRCSPISGHKSVSWYQQVLGQGPQFIFQYYEKEERGRGNFPDRFSARQFPNYSSELNVNALLLGDSALYLCASSRPGQVRYEQYFGPGTRLTVT.

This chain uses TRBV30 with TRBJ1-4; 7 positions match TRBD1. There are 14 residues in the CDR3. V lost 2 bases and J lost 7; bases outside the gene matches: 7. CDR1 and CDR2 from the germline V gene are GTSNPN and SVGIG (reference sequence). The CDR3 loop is CAWSSLTGFEKLFF. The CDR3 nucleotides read TGTGCCTGGAGTTCCCTGACAGGGTTTGAAAAACTGTTTTTT.